This T cell receptor beta chain was captured in a study of OX40 agonist ivuxolimab in advanced cancers. Libraries were prepared by immunoSEQ multiplex PCR; TCRdb keeps only in-frame clonotypes and omits some of them. This sample carries about 68,000 clones, approximately 90% of them seen once, and the ten largest clones take around 1.1%. With V trimmed by 6 bases and J by 9 bases, 2 bases remained unmatched. The CDR3 covers 11 residues. Germline V gene sequence: CDR1 MNHNS, CDR2 SASEGT. The sequencing here drew on CD4+ or CD8+ T cells sorted from blood, taken in a trial of the OX40 agonist ivuxolimab. This receptor was taken from an adult with an advanced solid tumor such as melanoma, head and neck, liver or kidney cancer. The chain recombines TRBV6-1 with TRBJ1-5; 7 positions agree with TRBD1. The CDR3 reads CASSGTVPQHF. The CDR3, as DNA: TGTGCCAGCAGCGGGACAGTGCCCCAGCATTTT.